This TCR beta chain derives from a study of beta chain features in type 1 diabetes. The study's findings and limits: Insertions were fewer and deletions more numerous at VDJ junctions in type 1 diabetes patients.

As every portion of the isolated RNA was reverse transcribed, the sequencing read expressed TCRB transcripts. Using immunoSEQ multiplex PCR, the repertoire was profiled, and TCRdb retains in-frame clones only, with some absent. The table lists hundreds of thousands of clones, under 20% of them singletons. Remarks on this clone: Its antigen is currently unknown.

This CDR3 region has 15 residues. Unmatched junction bases numbered 8, after V lost 0 bases and J lost 7 bases. Germline lookup yields CDR1 LGHNA and CDR2 YSLEER. The TCR sequence derives from a woman between 18 and 30 years old in good health. The gene calls are TRBV4-3 and TRBJ2-5, with 7 bases fitting TRBD1. The material sequenced was naive CD4+ T cells from blood. CDR3 region: CASSQELRTGGTQYF. The CDR3 DNA sequence: TGCGCCAGCAGCCAAGAACTCAGGACAGGAGGGACCCAGTACTTC.